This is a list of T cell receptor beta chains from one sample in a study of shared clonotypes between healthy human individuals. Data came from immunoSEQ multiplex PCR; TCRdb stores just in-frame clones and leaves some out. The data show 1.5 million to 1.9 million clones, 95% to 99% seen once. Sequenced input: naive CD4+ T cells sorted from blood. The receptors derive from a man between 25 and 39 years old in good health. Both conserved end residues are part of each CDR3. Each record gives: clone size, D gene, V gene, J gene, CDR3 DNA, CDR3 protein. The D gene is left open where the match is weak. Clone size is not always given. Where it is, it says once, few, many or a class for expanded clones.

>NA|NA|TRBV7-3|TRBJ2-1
TGTGCCAGCAGCCGCGAGTCAGTCAATGAGCAGTTCTTC
CASSRESVNEQFF
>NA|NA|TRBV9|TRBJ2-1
TGTGCCAGCAGCGTAAGTAGCGGAAAGGGGGTGCACAATGAGCAGTTCTTC
CASSVSSGKGVHNEQFF
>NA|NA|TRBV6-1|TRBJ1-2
TGTGCCAGCACCGAAGTTCGGGGGAACGGCTACACCTTC
CASTEVRGNGYTF
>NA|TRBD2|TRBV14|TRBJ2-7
TGTGCCAGCAGCCAAGAGAGGATAACTAGCGGGAGGGCCCACAGGACGGAGCAGTACTTC
CASSQERITSGRAHRTEQYF
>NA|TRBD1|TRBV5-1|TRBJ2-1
TGCGCCAGCAGCTTCCCGACAGGGTCGGGTGAGCAGTTCTTC
CASSFPTGSGEQFF
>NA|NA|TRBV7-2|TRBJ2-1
TGTGCCAGCAGCTTAGGGCCCTCCTGGGGTAATGAGCAGTTCTTC
CASSLGPSWGNEQFF
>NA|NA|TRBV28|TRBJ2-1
TGTGCCACCAAACAAAGGGGTGTTAATGAGCAGTTCTTC
CATKQRGVNEQFF
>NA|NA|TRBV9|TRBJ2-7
TGTGCCAGCAGCGTAGCGATTTCCTACGAGCAGTACTTC
CASSVAISYEQYF
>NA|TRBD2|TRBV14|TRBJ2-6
TGTGCCAGCAGCCAATCGCGTTCCGGGACTAGGGAATCTGGGGCCAACGTCCTGACTTTC
CASSQSRSGTRESGANVLTF
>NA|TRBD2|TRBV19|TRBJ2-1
TGTGCCAGTACCCGATCCGGGACTAGCGGCCTCTACAATGAGCAGTTCTTC
CASTRSGTSGLYNEQFF
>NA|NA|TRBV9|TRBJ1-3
TGTGCCAGCAGCGTAGGGAGCTCTGGAAACACCATATATTTT
CASSVGSSGNTIYF
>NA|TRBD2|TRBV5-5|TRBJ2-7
TGTGCCAGCAGCTTGGATCCTAGCGGGGACTACGAGCAGTACTTC
CASSLDPSGDYEQYF
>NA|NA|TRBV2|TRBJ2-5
TGTGCCAGCATGAGGGAGGAGACCCAGTACTTC
CASMREETQYF
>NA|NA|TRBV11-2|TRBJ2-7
TGTGCCAGCACCCTTCAGGGTTACGAGCAGTACTTC
CASTLQGYEQYF
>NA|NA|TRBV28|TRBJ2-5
TGTGCCAGCAGTTTATTACGTCTCCAAGAGACCCAGTACTTC
CASSLLRLQETQYF
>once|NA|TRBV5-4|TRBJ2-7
TGTGCCAGCAGCTTGGTTGGGAATAGGGAATACGAGCAGTACTTC
CASSLVGNREYEQYF